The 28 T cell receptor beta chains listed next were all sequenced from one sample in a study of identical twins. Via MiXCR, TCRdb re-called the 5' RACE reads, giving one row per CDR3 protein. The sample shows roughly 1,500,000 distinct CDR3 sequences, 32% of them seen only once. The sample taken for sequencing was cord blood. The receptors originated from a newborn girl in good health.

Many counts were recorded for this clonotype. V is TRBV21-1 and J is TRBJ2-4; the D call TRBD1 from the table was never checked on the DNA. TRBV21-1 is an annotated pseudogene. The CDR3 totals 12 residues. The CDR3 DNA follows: TGTGCCAGCAGGGACAGAAAAAACATTCAGTACTTC. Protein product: CASRDRKNIQYF.

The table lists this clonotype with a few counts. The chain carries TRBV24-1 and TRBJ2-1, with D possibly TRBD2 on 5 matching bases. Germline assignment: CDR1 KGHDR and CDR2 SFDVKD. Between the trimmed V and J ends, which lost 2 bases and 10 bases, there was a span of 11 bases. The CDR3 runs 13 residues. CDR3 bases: TGTGCCACCAGTGATTCTACTAGAAGGGAGCAGTTCTTC. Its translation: CATSDSTRREQFF.

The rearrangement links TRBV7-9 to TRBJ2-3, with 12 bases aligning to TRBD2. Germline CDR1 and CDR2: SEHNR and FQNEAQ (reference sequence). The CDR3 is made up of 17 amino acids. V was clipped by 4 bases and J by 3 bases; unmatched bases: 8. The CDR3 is CASSSRGLAGLTDTQYF. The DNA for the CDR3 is TGTGCCAGCAGCTCACGCGGACTAGCGGGACTGACAGATACGCAGTATTTT.

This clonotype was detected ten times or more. CDR3 bases: TGTGCCAGCAGTGAATTAATCGGGAGAGACGAGCAGTACTTC. Protein sequence: CASSELIGRDEQYF. This rearrangement joins TRBV25-1 to TRBJ2-7, with D perhaps TRBD2 (6 bases). V was pared by 1 base and J by 5 bases, with 12 bases between. The CDR3 totals 14 residues. Looked up from germline, CDR1 is MGHDK and CDR2 is SYGVNS.

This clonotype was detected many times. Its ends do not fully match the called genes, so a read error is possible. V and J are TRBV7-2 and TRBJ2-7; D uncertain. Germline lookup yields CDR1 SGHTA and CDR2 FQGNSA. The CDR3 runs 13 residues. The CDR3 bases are TGCGCCAGCAGCTCCGAACCGGCCTACGAGCAGTACTTC. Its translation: CASSSEPAYEQYF. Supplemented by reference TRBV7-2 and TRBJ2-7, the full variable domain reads GAGVSQSPSNKVTEKGKDVELRCDPISGHTALYWYRQSLGQGLEFLIYFQGNSAPDKSGLPSDRFSAERTGGSVSTLTIQRTQQEDSAVYLCASSSEPAYEQYFGPGTRLTVT.

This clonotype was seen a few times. The DNA for the CDR3 is TGTGCCAGCAGCCAAGAGGGGCTTCTGCGCACAGATACGCAGTATTTT. It translates to CASSQEGLLRTDTQYF. This chain links TRBV4-2 with TRBJ2-3, with TRBD1 as a possible D gene (5 bases). V lost 0 bases, J lost 1 base, and 11 bases lay in between. CDR3 size: 16 residues. CDR1 and CDR2 (germline): LGHNA, YNFKEQ.

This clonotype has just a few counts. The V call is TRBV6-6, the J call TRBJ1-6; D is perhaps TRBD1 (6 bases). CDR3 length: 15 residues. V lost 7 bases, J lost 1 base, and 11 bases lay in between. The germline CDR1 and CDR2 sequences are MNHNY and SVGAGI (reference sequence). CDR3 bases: TGTGCCAGCATTCGAGGGGGTTCCTATAATTCACCCCTCCACTTT. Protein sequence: CASIRGGSYNSPLHF.

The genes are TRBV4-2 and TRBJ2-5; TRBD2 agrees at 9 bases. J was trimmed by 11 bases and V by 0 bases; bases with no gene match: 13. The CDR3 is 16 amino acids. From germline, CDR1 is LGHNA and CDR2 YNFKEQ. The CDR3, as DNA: TGTGCCAGCAGCCAAGATCAGGGCGGGGGGGCTAAGGAGCAGTACTTC. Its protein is CASSQDQGGGAKEQYF.

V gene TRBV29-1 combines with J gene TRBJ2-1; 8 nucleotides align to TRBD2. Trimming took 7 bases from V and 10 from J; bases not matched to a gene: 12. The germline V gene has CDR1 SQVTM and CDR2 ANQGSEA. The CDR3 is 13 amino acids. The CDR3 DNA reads TGCAGCGCTGGAGGGACTAGTCAATACGAGCAGTTCTTC. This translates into CSAGGTSQYEQFF.

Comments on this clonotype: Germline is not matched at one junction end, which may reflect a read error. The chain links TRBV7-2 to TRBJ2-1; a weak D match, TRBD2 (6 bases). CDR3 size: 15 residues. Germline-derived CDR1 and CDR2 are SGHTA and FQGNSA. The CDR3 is CANSPGRERRSEQFF. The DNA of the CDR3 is TGTGCCAACAGCCCAGGACGGGAGAGAAGGAGTGAGCAGTTCTTC.

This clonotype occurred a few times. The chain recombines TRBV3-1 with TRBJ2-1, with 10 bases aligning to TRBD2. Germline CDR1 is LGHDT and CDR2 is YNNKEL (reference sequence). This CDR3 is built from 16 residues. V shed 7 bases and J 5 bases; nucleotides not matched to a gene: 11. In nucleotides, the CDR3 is TGTGCCAGCACCGAATTTGGGCTAGCGGGAGACAATGAGCAGTTCTTC. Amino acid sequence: CASTEFGLAGDNEQFF.

The DNA for the CDR3 is TGCAGTGCTAGAGTTCGCGGCGCCTACGAGCAGTACTTC. It yields the protein CSARVRGAYEQYF. The chain joins TRBV20-1 to TRBJ2-7, with D unresolved. V lost 1 base and J lost 2, with 9 bases in between. CDR1 is DFQATT, CDR2 SNEGSKA, per germline (reference sequence). This CDR3 spans 13 amino acids.

CDR3 in amino acids: CSASAGLSYEQYF. CDR3 DNA sequence: TGCAGTGCTAGTGCAGGACTTTCCTACGAGCAGTACTTC. This sequence joins TRBV20-1 and TRBJ2-7; possible D gene TRBD2, 5 bases. The CDR3 has 13 amino acids. Germline CDR1 and CDR2: DFQATT and SNEGSKA (reference sequence). V was shortened by 3 bases and J by 1 base, with 10 bases between the two germline ends.

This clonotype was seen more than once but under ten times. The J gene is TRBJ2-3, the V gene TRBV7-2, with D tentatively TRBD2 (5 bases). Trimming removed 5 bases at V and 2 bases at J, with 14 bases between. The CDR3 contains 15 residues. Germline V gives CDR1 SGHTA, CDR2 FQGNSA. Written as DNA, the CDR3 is TGTGCCAGCAGCGCCCCGGGATTACCCACAGATACGCAGTATTTT. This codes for CASSAPGLPTDTQYF.

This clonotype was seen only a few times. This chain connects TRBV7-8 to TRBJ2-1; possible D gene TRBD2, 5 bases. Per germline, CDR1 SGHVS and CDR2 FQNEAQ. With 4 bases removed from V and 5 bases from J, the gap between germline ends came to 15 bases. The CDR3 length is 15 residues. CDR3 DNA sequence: TGTGCCAGCAGCTATAGATGGGCCGGGGACAATGAGCAGTTCTTC. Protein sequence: CASSYRWAGDNEQFF.

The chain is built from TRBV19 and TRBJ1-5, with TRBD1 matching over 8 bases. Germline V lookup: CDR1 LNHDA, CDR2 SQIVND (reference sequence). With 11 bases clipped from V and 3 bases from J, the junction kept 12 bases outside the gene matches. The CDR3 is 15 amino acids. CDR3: CASQPGTGYNQPQHF. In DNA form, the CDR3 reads TGTGCCTCACAACCCGGGACAGGATACAATCAGCCCCAGCATTTT.

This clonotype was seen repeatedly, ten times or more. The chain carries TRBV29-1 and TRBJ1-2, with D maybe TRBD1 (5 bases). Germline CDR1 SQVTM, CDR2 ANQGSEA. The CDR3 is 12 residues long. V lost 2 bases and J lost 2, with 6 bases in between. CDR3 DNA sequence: TGCAGCGTTGAACGGGGGAACTATGGCTACACCTTC. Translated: CSVERGNYGYTF.

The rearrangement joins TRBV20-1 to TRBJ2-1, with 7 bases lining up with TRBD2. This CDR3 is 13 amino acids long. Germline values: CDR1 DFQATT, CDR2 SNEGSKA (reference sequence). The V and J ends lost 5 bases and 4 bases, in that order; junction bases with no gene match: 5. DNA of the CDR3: TGCAGTGCTGGAAGGACTAGGTACAATGAGCAGTTCTTC. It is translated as CSAGRTRYNEQFF.

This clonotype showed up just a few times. The CDR3 region has the DNA TGTGCCAGCAGCTTTTACTCGAGGAATGAGCAGTTCTTC. As protein: CASSFYSRNEQFF. This chain uses TRBV5-6 with TRBJ2-1, with D uncertain. The germline V gene has CDR1 SGHDT and CDR2 YYEEEE. The CDR3 has 13 residues. V was pared by 2 bases and J by 7 bases, with 10 bases between.

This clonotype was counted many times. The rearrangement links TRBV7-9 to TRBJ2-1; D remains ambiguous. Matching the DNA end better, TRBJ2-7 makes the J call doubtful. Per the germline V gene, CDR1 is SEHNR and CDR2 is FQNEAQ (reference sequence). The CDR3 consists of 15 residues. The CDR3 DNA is TGTGCCAGCAGCCGCGTTGGGTTCTCCTACAATGAGCAGTACTTC. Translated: CASSRVGFSYNEQYF.

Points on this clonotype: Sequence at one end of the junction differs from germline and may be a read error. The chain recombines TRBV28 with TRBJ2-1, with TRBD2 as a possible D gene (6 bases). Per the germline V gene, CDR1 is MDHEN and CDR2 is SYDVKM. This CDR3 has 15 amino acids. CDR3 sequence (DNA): TGTGCCAGCAGCCTGAGCGGGCGTACCTACAATGAGCGGTTCTTC. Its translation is CASSLSGRTYNERFF.

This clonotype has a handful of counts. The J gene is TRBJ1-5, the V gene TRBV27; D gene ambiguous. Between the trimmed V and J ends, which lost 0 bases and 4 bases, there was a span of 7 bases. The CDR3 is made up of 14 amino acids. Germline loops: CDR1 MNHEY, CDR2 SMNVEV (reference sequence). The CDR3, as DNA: TGTGCCAGCAGTTTATCGGCGTGGAATCAGCCCCAGCATTTT. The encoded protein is CASSLSAWNQPQHF.

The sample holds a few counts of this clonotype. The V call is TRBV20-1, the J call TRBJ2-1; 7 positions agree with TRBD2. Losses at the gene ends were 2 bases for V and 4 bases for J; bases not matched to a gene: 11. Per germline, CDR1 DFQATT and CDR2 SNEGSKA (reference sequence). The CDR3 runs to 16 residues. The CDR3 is CSARRLRRELYNEQFF. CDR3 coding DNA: TGCAGTGCTAGAAGGTTGAGGCGGGAGCTATACAATGAGCAGTTCTTC.

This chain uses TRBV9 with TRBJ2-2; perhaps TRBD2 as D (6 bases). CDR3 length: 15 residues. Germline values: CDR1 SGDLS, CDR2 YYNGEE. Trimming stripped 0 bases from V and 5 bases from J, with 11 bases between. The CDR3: CASSVDWGETGELFF. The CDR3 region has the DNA TGTGCCAGCAGCGTAGATTGGGGGGAGACCGGGGAGCTGTTTTTT.

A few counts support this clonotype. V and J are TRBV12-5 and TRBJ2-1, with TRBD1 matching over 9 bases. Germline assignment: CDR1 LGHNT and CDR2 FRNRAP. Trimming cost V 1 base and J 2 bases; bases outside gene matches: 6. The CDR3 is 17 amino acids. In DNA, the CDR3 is TGTGCTAGTGGTTTGGGGAGACAGGGGGTACCCTACAATGAGCAGTTCTTC. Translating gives CASGLGRQGVPYNEQFF.

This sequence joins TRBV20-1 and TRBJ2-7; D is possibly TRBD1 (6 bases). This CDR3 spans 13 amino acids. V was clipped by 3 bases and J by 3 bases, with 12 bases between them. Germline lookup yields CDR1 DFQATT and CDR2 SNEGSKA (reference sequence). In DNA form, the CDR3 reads TGCAGTGCTAGGGAAATCAGGGGCTACGAGCAGTACTTC. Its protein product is CSAREIRGYEQYF.

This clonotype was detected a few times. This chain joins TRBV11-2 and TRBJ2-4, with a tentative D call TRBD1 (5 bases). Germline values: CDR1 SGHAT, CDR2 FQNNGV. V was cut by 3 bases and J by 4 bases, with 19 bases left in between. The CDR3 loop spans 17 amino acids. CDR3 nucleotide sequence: TGTGCCAGCAGCTTTGTAGGACCAGAAAACAGGAAAAACATTCAGTACTTC. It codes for CASSFVGPENRKNIQYF. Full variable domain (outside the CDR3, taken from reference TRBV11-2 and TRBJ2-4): EAGVAQSPRYKIIEKRQSVAFWCNPISGHATLYWYQQILGQGPKLLIQFQNNGVVDDSQLPKDRFSAERLKGVDSTLKIQPAKLEDSAVYLCASSFVGPENRKNIQYFGAGTRLSVL.

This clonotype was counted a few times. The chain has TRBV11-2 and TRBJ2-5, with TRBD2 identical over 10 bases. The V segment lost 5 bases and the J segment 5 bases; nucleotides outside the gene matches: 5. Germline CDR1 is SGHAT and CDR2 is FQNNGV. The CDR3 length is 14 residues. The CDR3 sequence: CASSPRGLAETQYF. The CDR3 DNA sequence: TGTGCCAGCAGCCCGCGGGGACTAGCGGAGACCCAGTACTTC.